The clone carrying this T cell receptor beta chain was seen ten or more times. Antigen: not known. The CDR3 runs 18 residues. Germline values: CDR1 ENHRY, CDR2 SYGVKD. Trimming took 8 bases from V and 0 from J; bases not matched to a gene: 14. Time point defined: newly diagnosed GD, antithyroid drugs for less than 3 months. Generation of the TCR library employed RNA extracted from PBMCs. An endocrinology department in Xi'an, China, supplied the patients. This sample was included in a study of regulatory T cells in long-lasting Graves disease. The study, taken as a whole, reports: It was in persistent disease that TRBV28, TRBJ1-2 and TRBJ2-5 were favored. Limited sample numbers may have lowered accuracy.

Building the TCR beta libraries relied on iRepertoire HTBI primers, and CDR3 regions underwent Arm-PCR. TCRdb redid the calling of the multiplex PCR reads with MiXCR, one entry per CDR3 protein. The table lists about 540,000 distinct CDR3 sequences, approximately 13% of them singletons. These same data were also listed under a study on T cells in Graves' hyperthyroidism and ophthalmopathy.

Sequenced material: peripheral blood mononuclear cells (PBMCs), taken at new diagnosis, from a patient treated with antithyroid drugs. The chain joins TRBV10-3 to TRBJ2-7; 12 bases fit TRBD1. The source of this sequence is a man aged 30 to 39 with Graves disease. CDR3 region: CAIALRDRGPVNSYEQYF. The CDR3 DNA sequence: TGTGCCATCGCCCTCCGGGACAGGGGGCCTGTGAACTCCTACGAGCAGTACTTC.